This is a list of T cell receptor beta chains from one sample in a study of blood T cell repertoires in COVID-19. The data were produced by immunoSEQ multiplex PCR, yet TCRdb's version contains in-frame clones alone and is incomplete. The sample yields some 300,000 clones, around 90% seen once. Input material: PBMCs or T cells enriched from blood (not recorded which). The source is a woman in her 30s who had recovered from COVID-19. Each CDR3 is given with its conserved first and last residue. D genes are given only for firm matches. The size of a clone is reported for some rows only, either as once, few or many, or as a class for expanded clones.

v_gene: TRBV27
abundance: -
j_gene: TRBJ1-4
d_gene: TRBD1
CDR3nt: TGTGCCAGCAGTCCGCCAATAGATCGGGACAGTAATGAAAAACTGTTTTTT
CDR3aa: CASSPPIDRDSNEKLFF

v_gene: TRBV2
abundance: few
j_gene: TRBJ2-3
d_gene: TRBD1
CDR3nt: TGTGCCAGCAGTCCCGGGACAGGGTTGACAGATACGCAGTATTTT
CDR3aa: CASSPGTGLTDTQYF

v_gene: TRBV5-1
abundance: -
j_gene: TRBJ1-2
d_gene: -
CDR3nt: TGCGCCAGCAGCCCAGATTCTAACTATGGCTACACCTTC
CDR3aa: CASSPDSNYGYTF

v_gene: TRBV28
abundance: -
j_gene: TRBJ1-4
d_gene: -
CDR3nt: TGTGCCAGCAGTTTAGCGGGGTATGAAAAACTGTTTTTT
CDR3aa: CASSLAGYEKLFF

v_gene: TRBV27
abundance: once
j_gene: TRBJ1-2
d_gene: TRBD1
CDR3nt: TGTGCCAGCACCCCGGCAGGGGGCGGCTATGGCTACACCTTC
CDR3aa: CASTPAGGGYGYTF

v_gene: TRBV6-5
abundance: -
j_gene: TRBJ2-7
d_gene: -
CDR3nt: TGTGCCAGCAGCCTAGGTTATCTGGGTGAGCAGTACTTC
CDR3aa: CASSLGYLGEQYF

v_gene: TRBV5-4
abundance: -
j_gene: TRBJ1-1
d_gene: -
CDR3nt: TGTGCCAGCAGCTTTCGGTCTCCAGGAGGGACTGAAGCTTTCTTT
CDR3aa: CASSFRSPGGTEAFF

v_gene: TRBV11-2
abundance: once
j_gene: TRBJ1-2
d_gene: TRBD1
CDR3nt: TGTGCCAGCAGCTTACGTGACAGGGACTATGGCTACACCTTC
CDR3aa: CASSLRDRDYGYTF

v_gene: TRBV27
abundance: -
j_gene: TRBJ1-5
d_gene: -
CDR3nt: TGTGCCAGCAGTTTTCACAGGGGCAATCAGCCCCAGCATTTT
CDR3aa: CASSFHRGNQPQHF

v_gene: TRBV6-2/TRBV6-3
abundance: -
j_gene: TRBJ2-1
d_gene: -
CDR3nt: TGTGCCAGCAGCTCGCCGAGTGGCCGAGGAGAAAATGAGCAGTTCTTC
CDR3aa: CASSSPSGRGENEQFF

v_gene: TRBV5-8
abundance: -
j_gene: TRBJ2-7
d_gene: TRBD1
CDR3nt: TGTGCCAGCAGCTTGTTCTTGGGGACAGGGAAAGACGAGCAGTACTTC
CDR3aa: CASSLFLGTGKDEQYF

v_gene: TRBV3-1/TRBV3-2
abundance: -
j_gene: TRBJ1-4
d_gene: -
CDR3nt: TGTGCCAGCAGCCAAGAAAGAGCGTTTAATGAAAAACTGTTTTTT
CDR3aa: CASSQERAFNEKLFF